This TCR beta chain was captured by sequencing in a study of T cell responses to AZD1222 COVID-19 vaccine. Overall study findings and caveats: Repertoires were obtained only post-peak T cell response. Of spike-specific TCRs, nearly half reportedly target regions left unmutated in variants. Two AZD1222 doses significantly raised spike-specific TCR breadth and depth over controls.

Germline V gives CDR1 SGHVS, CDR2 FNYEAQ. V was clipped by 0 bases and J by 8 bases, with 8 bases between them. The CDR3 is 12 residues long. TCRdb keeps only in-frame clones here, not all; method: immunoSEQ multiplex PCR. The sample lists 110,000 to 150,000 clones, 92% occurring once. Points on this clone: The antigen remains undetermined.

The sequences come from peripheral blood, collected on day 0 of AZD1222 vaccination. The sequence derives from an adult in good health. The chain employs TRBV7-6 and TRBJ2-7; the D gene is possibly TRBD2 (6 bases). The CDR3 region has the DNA TGTGCCAGCAGCTTAGCCGCGGGAAAGCAGTACTTC. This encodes CASSLAAGKQYF. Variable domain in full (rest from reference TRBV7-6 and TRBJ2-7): GAGVSQSPRYKVTKRGQDVALRCDPISGHVSLYWYRQALGQGPEFLTYFNYEAQQDKSGLPNDRFSAERPEGSISTLTIQRTEQRDSAMYRCASSLAAGKQYFGPGTRLTVT.